Here is one T cell receptor (beta chain) with its context. Assay used: immunoSEQ multiplex PCR; TCRdb lists only in-frame clones, some missing. The sample holds 100,000 to 110,000 clones, around nine tenths seen once. This specimen comes from a study of identifying expanded T cells in peripheral blood. Trimming stripped 4 bases from V and 0 bases from J, with 13 bases between. The CDR3 totals 15 residues. From germline, CDR1 is SGHRS and CDR2 YFSETQ. The receptor's source is a person aged 18 to 75 in good health. The J gene is TRBJ1-1, the V gene TRBV5-1, with D possibly being TRBD1 (5 bases). Sequencing was carried out using blood. The CDR3 is CASSLITGVNTEAFF. CDR3 nucleotide sequence: TGCGCCAGCAGCCTCATAACAGGAGTGAACACTGAAGCTTTCTTT.